This T cell receptor beta chain was documented in a study of OX40 agonist ivuxolimab in advanced cancers. Assay used: immunoSEQ multiplex PCR; TCRdb lists only in-frame clones, some missing. The data show 34,000 or so clones, around 81% seen once. V gave up 4 bases and J gave up 5 bases, with 18 bases separating them. The CDR3 extends over 15 amino acids. From germline, CDR1 is SGHRS and CDR2 YFSETQ. V gene TRBV5-1 combines with J gene TRBJ1-1; D is perhaps TRBD1 (5 bases). The receptor's source is an adult with an advanced solid tumor such as melanoma, head and neck, liver or kidney cancer. Sequencing used CD4+ or CD8+ T cells sorted from blood, obtained in a trial of the OX40 agonist ivuxolimab. CDR3 residues: CASSTPQGGRTEAFF. The CDR3 DNA is TGCGCCAGCAGCACACCGCAGGGAGGGAGAACTGAAGCTTTCTTT. Full variable domain (rest looked up from reference TRBV5-1 and TRBJ1-1): KAGVTQTPRYLIKTRGQQVTLSCSPISGHRSVSWYQQTPGQGLQFLFEYFSETQRNKGNFPGRFSGRQFSNSRSEMNVSTLELGDSALYLCASSTPQGGRTEAFFGQGTRLTVV.